This T cell receptor beta chain was recovered during a study of somatic mutations in cytotoxic T cells in rheumatoid arthritis. CDR1 and CDR2 from the germline V gene are SGHDT and YYEEEE. Trimming shortened V by 2 bases and J by 1 base, and 10 bases separated the two germline ends. The CDR3 consists of 14 residues. General study points: The antigen targets of the expanded CD8+ clones were unknown.

The data were produced by immunoSEQ multiplex PCR, yet TCRdb's version contains in-frame clones alone and is incomplete. The repertoire includes about 20,000 clones, approximately 86% of them detected once, and 15% to 20% sits in the top ten. Concerning this clone: Its antigen is unidentified.

CD4+ and CD8+ cells were isolated by positive magnetic bead selection, with purity checked by flow cytometry. The chain carries TRBV5-6 and TRBJ2-7; D might be TRBD1 (5 bases). The receptor comes from a woman aged 45 to 65 in good health. Sequencing was carried out using CD8+ T cells sorted from blood. CDR3 loop: CASSFQGPSYEQYF. DNA of the CDR3: TGTGCCAGCAGCTTCCAGGGCCCTTCCTACGAGCAGTACTTC. Full variable domain (remainder filled in from reference TRBV5-6 and TRBJ2-7): DAGVTQSPTHLIKTRGQQVTLRCSPKSGHDTVSWYQQALGQGPQFIFQYYEEEERQRGNFPDRFSGHQFPNYSSELNVNALLLGDSALYLCASSFQGPSYEQYFGPGTRLTVT.